This T cell receptor beta chain was profiled in a study of radiotherapy plus CTLA-4 blockade in lung cancer (dated by TCRdb to the late 2010s). In terms of the full investigation: Among enrolled patients, 15% to 20% had an objective response and approximately 30% reached disease control.

Focal radiation therapy combined with CTLA-4 blockade (ipilimumab) was tested in patients with chemo-refractory metastatic non-small-cell lung cancer. Paper-wide results and their limitations: After treatment with radiotherapy and ipilimumab, TCR clones that came from tumors expanded in the peripheral blood. Increased serum interferon-beta after radiation, together with early dynamic changes in blood T cell clones, were reported to be the strongest predictors of response.

This clone was observed once. The specificity of this receptor is unknown. Per-nucleotide qualities are absent, and no much larger clonotype sits a single base away. The library was obtained by the immunoSEQ multiplex PCR assay. In TCRdb, the immuneACCESS table is reduced to in-frame sequences with V and J assigned. These tables do not hold every clone; where another copy was compared, an unresolved V gene accounts for under half, and the others remain unexplained. This sample gives around 86,000 clones in total; roughly four fifths of them show up just once. Of the sample, 0.82% is held by the ten largest clones. V lost 5 bases and J lost 0 bases; the stretch between them is 11 bases long. The CDR3 covers 14 residues, taking in both the cysteine and the phenylalanine. Of all the DNA, just the CDR3 is kept, 42 bases in frame from base 1. The germline V gene gives CDR1 as SGHTA and CDR2 as FQGNSA.

The sequence derives from a human donor with non-small cell lung cancer who had stable disease on radiotherapy plus ipilimumab. The sample here was peripheral blood, taken from a patient treated with radiotherapy plus ipilimumab. This receptor chain uses TRBV7-2 and TRBJ2-7, with the D gene not clear enough to name. The CDR3 protein is CASSPLSNSYEQYF. The DNA sequence reads TGTGCCAGCAGCCCCCTTTCCAACTCCTACGAGCAGTACTTC.